These 2 T cell receptor beta chains were all obtained from the same sample, sequenced in a study of monozygotic twins with inflammatory bowel disease. From its re-call of the 5' RACE reads, TCRdb lists each CDR3 protein once, without DNA. Its listing shows 300,000 to 400,000 distinct CDR3 sequences. Sequencing input: blood. Receptor source: a human donor with ulcerative colitis or Crohn's disease, or a healthy co-twin of an affected twin (not recorded which).

This chain joins TRBV5-1 and TRBJ2-3; TCRdb lists TRBD2, though no DNA is available to test this call. The CDR3 extends over 16 amino acids. Germline CDR1 is SGHRS and CDR2 is YFSETQ. The CDR3 loop reads CASSPNLAGGPDTQYF.

The chain employs TRBV7-2 and TRBJ1-5; the D gene TCRdb calls, TRBD1, cannot be checked with no DNA. Per germline, CDR1 SGHTA and CDR2 FQGNSA. The CDR3 length is 14 residues. The CDR3 loop reads CASSNLGKTGPQHF.